This TCR beta chain comes out of a study of T cell responses to AZD1222 COVID-19 vaccine. About the research overall: Second-dose timings of about 4 or about 12 weeks were pooled. Study-wide findings and caveats: Two doses of AZD1222 preceded a rise in Spike-specific TCR breadth and depth. Donor demographics were predominantly white British with a female majority; clonal diversity may be underestimated. At study baseline, merely more than 5 AZD1222 recipients were seropositive.

This clone was recorded only once. The antigen remains unidentified. Some clones are missing from TCRdb's copy, which holds only in-frame ones; the method was immunoSEQ multiplex PCR. The table shows about 140,000 clones, with roughly 92% occurring only once. V lost 3 bases, J lost 2 bases, and 17 bases lay in between. The CDR3 is 16 amino acids. The germline V gene encodes CDR1 KGHSH and CDR2 LQKENI. The receptor comes from an adult in good health. The sample here was peripheral blood, taken on day 0 of AZD1222 vaccination. The rearrangement links TRBV18 to TRBJ2-7; TRBD2 might be the D (6 bases). This CDR3 is CASSPGRRALTYEQYF. In nucleotides, the CDR3 is TGTGCCAGCTCACCCGGGAGAAGGGCCCTAACCTACGAGCAGTACTTC.